This paragraph reports one TCR beta chain. Its antigen is not identified. The authors reverse transcribed all of the isolated RNA, so sequencing captured expressed TCRB transcripts. TCRdb's table, derived via immunoSEQ multiplex PCR, lists solely in-frame clones and lacks some. The table lists 130,000 or so clones, around 9% of them singletons. Via CD45RO/CCR7/CD25/CD127/CD95/CD27, cells of the CD4+ naive, central memory, regulatory and stem cell-like memory subsets were sorted. These data are taken from a study of beta chain features in type 1 diabetes. General study points: In all four CD4+ subsets, TCRB CDR3 length was significantly, moderately reduced in type 1 diabetes. Whatever favoring of shorter templates PCR might show would apply equally to patients and controls.

The CDR3 has 14 amino acids. CDR1 and CDR2 (germline): SGHDN, FVKESK. Trimming left V 1 base short and J 0 bases short, with 7 bases between. The receptor comes from a man in his thirties or forties with type 1 diabetes. Sequences were obtained from central memory CD4+ T cells from blood. V is TRBV14 and J is TRBJ2-7; D gene uncertain. The CDR3 reads CASSQGLHSYEQYF. The CDR3 bases are TGTGCCAGCAGCCAAGGACTGCACTCCTACGAGCAGTACTTC.